Reported below is one T cell receptor beta chain. Germline CDR1 and CDR2: SNHLY and FYNNEI. The V end lost 8 bases, the J end lost 3 bases, and 9 bases lay between the germline ends. The CDR3 is 12 amino acids. The source of the sample is a study of blood T cell repertoires in COVID-19. As handled by the study authors: Amplification of reference gene primers provided the estimated nucleated cell counts. Some clones are missing from TCRdb's copy, which holds only in-frame ones; the method was immunoSEQ multiplex PCR. The DNA gave D and trimming, while V, J and clone size come from that table. The sample contains around 220,000 clones, less than 85% of which appear only once.

The source material was peripheral blood. This clonotype originated in a woman of 80 years or more with COVID-19, enrolled during active disease. This rearrangement joins TRBV2 to TRBJ2-3; TRBD2 might be the D (5 bases). CDR3 DNA sequence: TGTGCCAGCGGGGTAGCGACAGATACGCAGTATTTT. Its translation: CASGVATDTQYF.